This T cell receptor beta chain was found in a study of post-analysis software for immune sequencing data. Whole-study results and caveats: Included in a set of a few TRBV segments more frequent in patients than controls were TRBV5-6, TRBV5-1 and TRBV20-1.

TCR beta cDNA libraries had unique molecular identifiers. Each CDR3 protein is one row after TCRdb ran MiXCR on the PCR reads. The table lists hundreds of thousands of distinct CDR3 sequences, 30% of them singletons. As regards this clonotype: No antigen is known for it.

Deletions cut 0 bases from V and 0 bases from J, with 14 bases between. This CDR3 has 18 residues. From germline, CDR1 is SGHTA and CDR2 FQGNSA. The gene calls are TRBV7-2 and TRBJ1-4; maybe TRBD1 (5 bases). Sequencing used blood. This sequence originates from a girl aged 10-17 years with multiple sclerosis. The CDR3 DNA reads TGTGCCAGCAGCTTAGCGGGGGGAGGAGGCTCAACTAATGAAAAACTGTTTTTT. Translated, it gives CASSLAGGGGSTNEKLFF. Supplemented by reference TRBV7-2 and TRBJ1-4, the full variable domain reads GAGVSQSPSNKVTEKGKDVELRCDPISGHTALYWYRQSLGQGLEFLIYFQGNSAPDKSGLPSDRFSAERTGGSVSTLTIQRTQQEDSAVYLCASSLAGGGGSTNEKLFFGSGTQLSVL.